The table lists the clone carrying this T cell receptor beta chain with many counts. Its antigen is undetermined. The template was RNA from unsorted bulk tissue. Distant lung tissue was collected more than 3 cm away from the tumor edge. Three rounds of nested PCR, following a modified ARM-PCR protocol, produced the TCRbeta library. TCRdb reprocessed the multiplex PCR reads via MiXCR and lists one record per CDR3 protein. The sample shows roughly 75,000 distinct CDR3 sequences, roughly 70% of them seen only once. This entry comes from a study of tumor and adjacent non-tumor tissue in lung cancer. The overall study: The patients, roughly 10 men and about five women, were about 31 to 85 with stage I to III disease.

Findings and caveats of the study: TCR diversity was significantly greater in tumor than normal lung tissue.

The CDR3 is 14 amino acids. The germline V gene has CDR1 SQVTM and CDR2 ANQGSEA. J lost 2 bases, V lost 4 bases, and 5 bases had no gene match. The rearrangement joins TRBV29-1 to TRBJ2-1, with 7 bases matching TRBD2. The sequenced sample was distant non-tumor lung tissue. The TCR comes from a woman aged 50 to 60 with non-small cell lung cancer. The CDR3: CSVVPREPYNEQFF. CDR3 nucleotide sequence: TGCAGCGTTGTACCGCGGGAGCCCTACAATGAGCAGTTCTTC.